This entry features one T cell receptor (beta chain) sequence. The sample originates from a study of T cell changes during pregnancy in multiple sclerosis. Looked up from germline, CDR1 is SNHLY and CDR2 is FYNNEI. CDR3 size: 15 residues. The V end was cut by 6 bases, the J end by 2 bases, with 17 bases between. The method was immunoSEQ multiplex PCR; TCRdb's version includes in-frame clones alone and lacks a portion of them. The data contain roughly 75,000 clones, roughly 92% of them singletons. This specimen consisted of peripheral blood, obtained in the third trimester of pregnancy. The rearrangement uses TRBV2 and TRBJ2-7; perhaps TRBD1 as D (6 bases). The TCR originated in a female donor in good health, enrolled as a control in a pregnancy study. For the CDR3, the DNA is TGTGCCAGCAGCCTCCGGGACAAGGTCCCCTACGAGCAGTACTTC. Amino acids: CASSLRDKVPYEQYF.